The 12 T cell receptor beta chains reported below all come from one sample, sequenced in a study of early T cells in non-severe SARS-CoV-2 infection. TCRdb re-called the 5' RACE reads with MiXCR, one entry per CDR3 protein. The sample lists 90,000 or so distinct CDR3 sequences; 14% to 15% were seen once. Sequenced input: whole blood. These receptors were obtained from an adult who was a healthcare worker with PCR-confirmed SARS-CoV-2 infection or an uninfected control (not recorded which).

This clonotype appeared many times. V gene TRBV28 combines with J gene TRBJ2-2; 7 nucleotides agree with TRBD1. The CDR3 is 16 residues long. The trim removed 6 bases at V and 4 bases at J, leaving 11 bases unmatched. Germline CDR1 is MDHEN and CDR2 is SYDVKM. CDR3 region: CASSLYAGGSTGELFF. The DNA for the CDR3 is TGTGCCAGCAGCCTCTACGCAGGGGGAAGCACCGGGGAGCTGTTTTTT.

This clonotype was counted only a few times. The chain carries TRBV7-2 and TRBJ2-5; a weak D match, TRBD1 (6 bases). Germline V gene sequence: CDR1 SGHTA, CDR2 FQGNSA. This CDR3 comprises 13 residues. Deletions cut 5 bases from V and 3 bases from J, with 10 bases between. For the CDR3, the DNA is TGTGCCAGCAGCCCCTACAGGGAAGAGACCCAGTACTTC. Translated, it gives CASSPYREETQYF.

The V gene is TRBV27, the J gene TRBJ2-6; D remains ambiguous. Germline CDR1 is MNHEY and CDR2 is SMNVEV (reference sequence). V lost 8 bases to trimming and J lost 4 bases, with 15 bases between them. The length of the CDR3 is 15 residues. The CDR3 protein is CASGSPAAGANVLTF. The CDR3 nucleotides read TGTGCCAGCGGGTCACCGGCCGCCGGGGCCAACGTCCTGACTTTC.

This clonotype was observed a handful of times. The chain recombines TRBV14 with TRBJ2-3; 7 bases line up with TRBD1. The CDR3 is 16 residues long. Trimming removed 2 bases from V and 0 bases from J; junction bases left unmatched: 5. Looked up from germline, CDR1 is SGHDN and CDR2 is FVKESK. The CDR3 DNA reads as TGTGCCAGCAGCCAATGGGACAGTCCTAGCACAGATACGCAGTATTTT. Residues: CASSQWDSPSTDTQYF.

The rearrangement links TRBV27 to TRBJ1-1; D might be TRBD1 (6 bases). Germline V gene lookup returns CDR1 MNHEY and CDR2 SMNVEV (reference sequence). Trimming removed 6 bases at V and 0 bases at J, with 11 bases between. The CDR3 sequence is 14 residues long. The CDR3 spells CASSQNRVNTEAFF. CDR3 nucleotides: TGTGCCAGCAGCCAAAACAGGGTGAACACTGAAGCTTTCTTT.

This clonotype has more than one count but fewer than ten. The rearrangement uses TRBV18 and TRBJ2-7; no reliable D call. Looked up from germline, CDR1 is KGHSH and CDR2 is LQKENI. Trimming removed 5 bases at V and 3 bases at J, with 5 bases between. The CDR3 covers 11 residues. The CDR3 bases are TGTGCCAGCTCAGGCGACTACGAGCAGTACTTC. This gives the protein CASSGDYEQYF.

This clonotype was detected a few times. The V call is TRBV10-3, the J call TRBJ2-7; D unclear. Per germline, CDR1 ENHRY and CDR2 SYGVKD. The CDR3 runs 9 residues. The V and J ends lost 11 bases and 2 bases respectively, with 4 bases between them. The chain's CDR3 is CAVPYEQYF. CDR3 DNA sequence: TGTGCCGTACCCTACGAGCAGTACTTC.

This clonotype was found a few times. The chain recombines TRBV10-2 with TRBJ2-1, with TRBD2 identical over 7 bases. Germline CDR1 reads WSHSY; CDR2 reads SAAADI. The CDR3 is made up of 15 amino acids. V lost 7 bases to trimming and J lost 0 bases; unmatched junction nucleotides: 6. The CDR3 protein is CASKTSSSSYNEQFF. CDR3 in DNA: TGCGCCAGCAAGACTAGCTCTAGCTCCTACAATGAGCAGTTCTTC.

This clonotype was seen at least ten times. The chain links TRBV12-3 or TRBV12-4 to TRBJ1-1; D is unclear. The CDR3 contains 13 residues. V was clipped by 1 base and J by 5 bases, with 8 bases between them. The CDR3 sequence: CASSLEYRTEAFF. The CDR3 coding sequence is TGTGCCAGCAGTTTAGAGTATAGAACTGAAGCTTTCTTT.

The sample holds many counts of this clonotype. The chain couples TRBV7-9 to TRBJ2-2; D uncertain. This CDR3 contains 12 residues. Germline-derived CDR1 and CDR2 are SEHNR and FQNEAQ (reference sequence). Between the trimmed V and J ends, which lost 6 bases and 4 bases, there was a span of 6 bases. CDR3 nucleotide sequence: TGTGCCAGCAGGAAGGGCACCGGGGAGCTGTTTTTT. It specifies CASRKGTGELFF.

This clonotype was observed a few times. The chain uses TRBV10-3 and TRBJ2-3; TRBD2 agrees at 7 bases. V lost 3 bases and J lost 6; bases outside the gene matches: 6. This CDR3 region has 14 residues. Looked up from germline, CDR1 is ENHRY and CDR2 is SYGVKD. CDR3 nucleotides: TGTGCCATCAGTGATACGGGAGGTTCGGATACGCAGTATTTT. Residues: CAISDTGGSDTQYF.

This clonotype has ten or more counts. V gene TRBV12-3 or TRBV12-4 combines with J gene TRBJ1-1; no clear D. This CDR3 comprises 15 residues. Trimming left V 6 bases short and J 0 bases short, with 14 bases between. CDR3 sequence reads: CASRTGRSMNTEAFF. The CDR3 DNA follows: TGTGCCAGCAGGACGGGTCGATCCATGAACACTGAAGCTTTCTTT.